Listed below are T cell receptor beta chains from one sample, sequenced in a study of Ad26.COV2.S vaccination and SARS-CoV-2 variants. The repertoire was sequenced with immunoSEQ multiplex PCR; TCRdb's copy has only in-frame clones and lacks some. The sample yields over 90,000 clones, about three quarters seen once. This specimen was peripheral blood, taken after recovery from COVID-19. The receptors were sampled from a human donor who had recovered from COVID-19. CDR3s include the opening cysteine and the closing phenylalanine or tryptophan. A D gene is named only where the DNA matches it firmly. Rows give clone size only sometimes, using once, few, many, or a class for an expanded clone.

cdr3_aa | cdr3_nt | v_call | d_call | clone_size | j_call
CASSYGMGTEAFF | TGTGCCAGCAGCTACGGCATGGGCACTGAAGCTTTCTTT | TRBV7-3 | NA | few | TRBJ1-1
CASRVGGNTIYF | TGTGCCAGCAGGGTTGGAGGAAACACCATATATTTT | TRBV2 | NA | few | TRBJ1-3
CASSLTGVESWNTEAFF | TGCGCCAGCAGCTTAACAGGGGTAGAATCTTGGAACACTGAAGCTTTCTTT | TRBV10-1 | TRBD1 | once | TRBJ1-1
CASSSLGGNDTEAFF | TGTGCCAGCAGTTCCCTGGGGGGGAATGACACTGAAGCTTTCTTT | TRBV6-5 | NA | NA | TRBJ1-1
CASSLVPDGGGETQYF | TGCGCCAGCAGCTTGGTTCCGGACGGAGGAGGAGAGACCCAGTACTTC | TRBV5-1 | NA | NA | TRBJ2-5
CASSQIVGLAGGSQYF | TGCGCCAGCAGCCAAATAGTCGGACTAGCGGGGGGGTCGCAGTATTTT | TRBV4-1 | TRBD2 | NA | TRBJ2-3
CASSTGVPYGYTF | TGCGCCAGCAGTACAGGGGTTCCCTATGGCTACACCTTC | TRBV10-1 | TRBD1 | NA | TRBJ1-2
CASSQQGADYEQYF | TGTGCCAGCAGTCAACAGGGCGCGGACTACGAGCAGTACTTC | TRBV28 | NA | NA | TRBJ2-7
CASSSRGDEQFF | TGTGCCAGCAGTTCCCGGGGGGATGAGCAGTTCTTC | TRBV5-6 | TRBD2 | NA | TRBJ2-1
CASSAPGGASDEQYF | TGTGCCAGTAGTGCCCCGGGGGGGGCAAGCGACGAGCAGTACTTC | TRBV19 | TRBD2 | NA | TRBJ2-7
CASSEVVLGGGYTF | TGTGCCAGCAGTGAAGTAGTGTTGGGTGGAGGCTACACCTTC | TRBV6-1 | NA | few | TRBJ1-2
CASSQDSGFGSPLHF | TGCGCCAGCAGCCAAGACTCGGGGTTTGGTTCACCCCTCCACTTT | TRBV4-1 | NA | NA | TRBJ1-6
CASSYQAGTSYEQFF | TGTGCCAGCAGTTACCAGGCCGGGACTAGCTATGAGCAGTTCTTC | TRBV6-5 | TRBD2 | NA | TRBJ2-1
CASSRGSSYEQYF | TGTGCCAGCAGTCGGGGTTCCTCTTACGAGCAGTACTTC | TRBV6-8 | NA | NA | TRBJ2-7
CASSRDKTNYGYTF | TGCGCCAGCAGCCGGGACAAAACTAACTATGGCTACACCTTC | TRBV5-1 | NA | NA | TRBJ1-2
CASSVVPAGELFF | TGTGCCAGCAGCGTAGTCCCCGCCGGGGAGCTGTTTTTT | TRBV9 | NA | many | TRBJ2-2
CASSRTGSSYNSPLHF | TGTGCCAGCAGCCGCACGGGGAGCTCCTATAATTCACCCCTCCACTTT | TRBV7-2 | NA | NA | TRBJ1-6
CASSYSRRGSDSPLHF | TGTGCCAGCAGTTACTCCCGGAGGGGTTCGGATTCACCCCTCCACTTT | TRBV6-5 | NA | NA | TRBJ1-6
CASSLVGRAHEKLFF | TGCGCCAGCAGCTTGGTGGGCAGGGCTCATGAAAAACTGTTTTTT | TRBV5-1 | NA | NA | TRBJ1-4
CAIRQGAGAMNTEAFF | TGTGCCATCAGACAGGGGGCGGGGGCCATGAACACTGAAGCTTTCTTT | TRBV10-3 | TRBD1 | many | TRBJ1-1
CATSREAGGTYEQYF | TGTGCCACCAGCAGAGAAGCGGGGGGCACCTACGAGCAGTACTTC | TRBV15 | TRBD2 | NA | TRBJ2-7
CASSQDRGGGYEQYF | TGCGCCAGCAGCCAAGATAGGGGCGGGGGTTACGAGCAGTACTTC | TRBV4-1 | TRBD2 | once | TRBJ2-7
CASSQGSKGQPQHF | TGTGCCAGCAGCCAGGGAAGCAAGGGTCAGCCCCAGCATTTT | TRBV3-1/TRBV3-2 | NA | NA | TRBJ1-5
CASSQIGTGSDYGYTF | TGCGCCAGCAGCCAGATCGGGACAGGGTCTGACTATGGCTACACCTTC | TRBV4-1 | TRBD1 | NA | TRBJ1-2
CASSPELAGVGMVDEQFF | TGTGCCAGCTCACCGGAACTAGCGGGGGTTGGTATGGTCGATGAGCAGTTCTTC | TRBV18 | TRBD2 | NA | TRBJ2-1
CSGSSGAQETQYF | TGCAGCGGAAGTAGCGGGGCCCAAGAGACCCAGTACTTC | TRBV29-1 | TRBD2 | NA | TRBJ2-5
CASSPTGQATDTQYF | TGTGCCAGCAGCCCCACGGGACAGGCCACAGATACGCAGTATTTT | TRBV3-1/TRBV3-2 | TRBD1 | NA | TRBJ2-3
CASSPGTAYEKLFF | TGTGCCAGCAGCCCCGGGACAGCTTATGAAAAACTGTTTTTT | TRBV6-2/TRBV6-3 | TRBD1 | NA | TRBJ1-4
CASSHYEQYF | TGTGCCAGCAGCCACTACGAGCAGTACTTC | TRBV2 | NA | NA | TRBJ2-7
CASSLGLMNTEAFF | TGCGCCAGCAGCTTGGGACTCATGAACACTGAAGCTTTCTTT | TRBV5-1 | NA | NA | TRBJ1-1
CAWSVGSLETQYF | TGTGCCTGGAGTGTAGGCAGTCTAGAGACCCAGTACTTC | TRBV30 | NA | NA | TRBJ2-5
CASSVGTGLQFF | TGTGCCAGCAGCGTAGGCACGGGACTTCAGTTCTTC | TRBV9 | NA | NA | TRBJ2-1
CASTTEQGEKLFF | TGTGCCAGCACCACGGAACAAGGAGAAAAACTGTTTTTT | TRBV6-5 | NA | NA | TRBJ1-4
CASSQDRRGLNTEAFF | TGCGCCAGCAGCCAAGACCGGCGGGGATTGAACACTGAAGCTTTCTTT | TRBV4-1 | NA | NA | TRBJ1-1
CASSKVGPQPQHF | TGTGCCAGCAGCAAAGTCGGGCCTCAGCCCCAGCATTTT | TRBV21-1 | NA | once | TRBJ1-5
CASRTDRGLGQPQHF | TGTGCCAGCAGAACGGACAGGGGGTTGGGTCAGCCCCAGCATTTT | TRBV28 | TRBD1 | few | TRBJ1-5
CASRPSGADSPLHF | TGTGCCAGCAGACCCTCAGGGGCGGATTCACCCCTCCACTTT | TRBV7-9 | NA | NA | TRBJ1-6
CAISESQQRGDGYTF | TGTGCCATCAGTGAGTCCCAACAGCGAGGCGATGGCTACACCTTC | TRBV10-3 | NA | NA | TRBJ1-2
CASSGLAWGNYGYTF | TGTGCCAGCAGTGGGTTGGCTTGGGGTAACTATGGCTACACCTTC | TRBV2 | NA | NA | TRBJ1-2
CAIGSAGRPYEQYF | TGTGCCATCGGCTCCGCCGGGCGTCCCTACGAGCAGTACTTC | TRBV10-3 | NA | NA | TRBJ2-7
CASSSSGNQPQHF | TGTGCCAGCAGTAGTTCGGGCAATCAGCCCCAGCATTTT | TRBV9 | NA | once | TRBJ1-5
CAWSYDPTNEKLFF | TGTGCCTGGAGTTACGACCCAACTAATGAAAAACTGTTTTTT | TRBV30 | NA | NA | TRBJ1-4
CASSSGSGYGYTF | TGTGCCAGCAGTTCCGGTTCCGGCTATGGCTACACCTTC | TRBV27 | NA | once | TRBJ1-2
CASSGLAGGPSDTQYF | TGTGCCAGCAGCGGACTAGCGGGGGGGCCCTCAGATACGCAGTATTTT | TRBV9 | TRBD2 | NA | TRBJ2-3
CASSDSRRINEQFF | TGTGCCAGCAGTGACTCCAGGCGGATAAATGAGCAGTTCTTC | TRBV6-4 | NA | NA | TRBJ2-1
CASSRRDRVEAFF | TGTGCCAGCAGCCGCCGGGACAGGGTAGAGGCTTTCTTT | TRBV6-5 | TRBD1 | once | TRBJ1-1
CSVHRVGTEAFF | TGCAGCGTCCACAGGGTGGGGACTGAAGCTTTCTTT | TRBV29-1 | NA | NA | TRBJ1-1
CASSGMAGNTEAFF | TGTGCCAGCAGCGGGATGGCGGGAAACACTGAAGCTTTCTTT | TRBV6-5 | NA | once | TRBJ1-1